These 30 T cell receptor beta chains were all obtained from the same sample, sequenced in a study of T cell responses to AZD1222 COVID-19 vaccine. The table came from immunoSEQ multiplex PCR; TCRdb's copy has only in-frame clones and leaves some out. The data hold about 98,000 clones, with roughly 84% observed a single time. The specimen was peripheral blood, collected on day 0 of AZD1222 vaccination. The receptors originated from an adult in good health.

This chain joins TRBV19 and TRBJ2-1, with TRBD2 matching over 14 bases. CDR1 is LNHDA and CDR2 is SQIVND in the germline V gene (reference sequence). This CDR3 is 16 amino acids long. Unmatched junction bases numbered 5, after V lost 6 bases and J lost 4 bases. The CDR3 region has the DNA TGTGCCAGTAGGAAGGGACTAGCGGGGGAGTACAATGAGCAGTTCTTC. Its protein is CASRKGLAGEYNEQFF.

CDR3 sequence: CASSQGQAYEQYV. DNA of the CDR3: TGTGCCAGCAGCCAGGGACAGGCCTACGAGCAGTACGTC. The rearrangement links TRBV5-4 to TRBJ2-7; 8 nucleotides line up with TRBD1. V was pared by 4 bases and J by 2 bases, with 2 bases of the junction left unmatched. Germline V gene sequence: CDR1 SGHNT, CDR2 YYREEE (reference sequence). The CDR3 runs 13 residues.

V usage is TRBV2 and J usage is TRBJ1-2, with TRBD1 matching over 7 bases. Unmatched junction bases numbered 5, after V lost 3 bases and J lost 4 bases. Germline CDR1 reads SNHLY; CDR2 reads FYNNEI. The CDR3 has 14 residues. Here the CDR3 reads CASSDRTGLYGYTF. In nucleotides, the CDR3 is TGTGCCAGCAGTGATCGGACAGGCCTCTATGGCTACACCTTC.

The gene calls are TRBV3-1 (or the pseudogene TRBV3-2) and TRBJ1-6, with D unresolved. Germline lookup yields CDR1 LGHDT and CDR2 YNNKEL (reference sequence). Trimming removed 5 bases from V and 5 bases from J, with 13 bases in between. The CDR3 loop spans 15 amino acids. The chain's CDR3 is CASSVGDGNNSPLHF. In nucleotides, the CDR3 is TGTGCCAGCAGCGTCGGCGACGGTAATAATTCACCCCTCCACTTT.

The CDR3 here is CASSLVRVAAGEGGNEQFF. As DNA, the CDR3 is TGTGCCAGCAGCTTAGTTAGGGTGGCGGCGGGAGAGGGGGGCAATGAGCAGTTCTTC. The rearrangement joins TRBV7-2 to TRBJ2-1, with D possibly matching TRBD2 (7 bases). The CDR3 has 19 amino acids. V shed 1 base and J shed 6 bases, with 25 bases lying between them. CDR1 is SGHTA and CDR2 is FQGNSA in the germline V gene.

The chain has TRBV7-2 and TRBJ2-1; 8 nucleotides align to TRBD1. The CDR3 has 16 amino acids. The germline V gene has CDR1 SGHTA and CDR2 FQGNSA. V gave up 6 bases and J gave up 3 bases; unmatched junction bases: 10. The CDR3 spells CASRRRGPRGYNEQFF. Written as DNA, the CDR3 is TGTGCCAGCAGACGCAGGGGGCCGCGGGGCTACAATGAGCAGTTCTTC.

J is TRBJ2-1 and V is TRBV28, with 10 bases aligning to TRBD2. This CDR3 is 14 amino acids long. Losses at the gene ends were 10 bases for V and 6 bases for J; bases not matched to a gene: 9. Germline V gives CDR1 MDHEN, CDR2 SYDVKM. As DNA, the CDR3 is TGTGCCACCCGGGCTAGCGGGAGCCCCAATGAGCAGTTCTTC. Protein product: CATRASGSPNEQFF.

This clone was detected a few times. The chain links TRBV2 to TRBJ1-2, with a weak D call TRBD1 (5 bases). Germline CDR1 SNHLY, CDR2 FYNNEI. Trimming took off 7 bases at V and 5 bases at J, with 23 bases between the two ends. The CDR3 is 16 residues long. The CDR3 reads CASTWWGDGGFYGYTF. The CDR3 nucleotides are TGTGCCAGCACCTGGTGGGGGGACGGGGGGTTTTATGGCTACACCTTC.

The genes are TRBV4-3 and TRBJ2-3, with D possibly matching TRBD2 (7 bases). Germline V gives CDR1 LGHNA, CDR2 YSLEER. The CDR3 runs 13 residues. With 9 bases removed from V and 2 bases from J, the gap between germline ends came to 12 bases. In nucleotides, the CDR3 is TGCGCCAGTGGGGGGGCCGACACAGATACGCAGTATTTT. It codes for CASGGADTDTQYF.

CDR3 bases: TGTGCCAGCAGTTCCATCGGGAGCGGGAGGCGGAATGAGCAGTTCTTC. Encoded protein: CASSSIGSGRRNEQFF. The chain recombines TRBV7-9 with TRBJ2-1; 9 bases agree with TRBD2. Germline V gene sequence: CDR1 SEHNR, CDR2 FQNEAQ (reference sequence). The junction had 13 bases not matched to a gene; V was cut back by 6 bases and J by 7 bases. There are 16 residues in the CDR3.

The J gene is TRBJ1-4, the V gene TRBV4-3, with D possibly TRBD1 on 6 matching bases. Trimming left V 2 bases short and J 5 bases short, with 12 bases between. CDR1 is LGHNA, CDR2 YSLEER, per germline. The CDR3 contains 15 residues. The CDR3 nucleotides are TGCGCCAGCAGCCAAAACAACGGACAGAATGAAAAACTGTTTTTT. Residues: CASSQNNGQNEKLFF.

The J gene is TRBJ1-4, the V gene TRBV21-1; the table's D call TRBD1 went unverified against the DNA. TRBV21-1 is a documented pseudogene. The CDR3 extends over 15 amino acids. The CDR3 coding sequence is TGTGCCAGCAGCAAAGGGAGGGACAGAGAGGAAAAACTGTTTTTT. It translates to CASSKGRDREEKLFF.

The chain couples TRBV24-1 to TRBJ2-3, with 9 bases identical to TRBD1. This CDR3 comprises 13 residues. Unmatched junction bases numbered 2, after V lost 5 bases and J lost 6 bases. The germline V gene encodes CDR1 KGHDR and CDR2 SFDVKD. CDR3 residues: CATSGQGVDTQYF. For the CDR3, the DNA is TGTGCCACCAGTGGACAGGGGGTCGATACGCAGTATTTT.

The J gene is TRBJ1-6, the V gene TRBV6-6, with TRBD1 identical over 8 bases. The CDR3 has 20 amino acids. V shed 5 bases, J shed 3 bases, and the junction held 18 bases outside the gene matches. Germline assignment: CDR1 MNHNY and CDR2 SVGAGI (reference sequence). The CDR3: CASSPRPGQEGGYYNSPLHF. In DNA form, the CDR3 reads TGTGCCAGCAGTCCGCGTCCGGGACAGGAAGGGGGTTACTATAATTCACCCCTCCACTTT.

In DNA, the CDR3 is TGTGCCAGCAGTCTAGGAACCGGGACAGGAAGGTCCGAGCAGTACTTC. Its protein is CASSLGTGTGRSEQYF. The chain combines TRBV6-2 or TRBV6-3 with TRBJ2-7, with TRBD1 matching over 8 bases. V trimming: 5 bases; J trimming: 6 bases; junction bases outside the gene matches: 15. This CDR3 is built from 16 residues. Germline-derived CDR1 and CDR2 are MNHEY and SVGEGT.

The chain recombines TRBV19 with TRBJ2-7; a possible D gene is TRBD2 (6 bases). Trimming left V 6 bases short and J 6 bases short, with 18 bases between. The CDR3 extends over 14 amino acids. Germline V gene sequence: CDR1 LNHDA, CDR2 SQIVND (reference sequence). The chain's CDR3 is CASSPGVPSREQYV. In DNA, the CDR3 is TGTGCCAGTAGCCCGGGGGTTCCTTCTCGCGAGCAGTACGTC.

The CDR3 sequence: CASSIRWQAINEKLFF. As DNA, the CDR3 is TGTGCCAGTAGCATTCGGTGGCAGGCGATCAATGAAAAACTGTTTTTT. The chain links TRBV19 to TRBJ1-4; D is undetermined. The CDR3 sequence is 16 residues long. V was shortened by 6 bases and J by 5 bases, with 19 bases between the two germline ends. From germline, CDR1 is LNHDA and CDR2 SQIVND (reference sequence).

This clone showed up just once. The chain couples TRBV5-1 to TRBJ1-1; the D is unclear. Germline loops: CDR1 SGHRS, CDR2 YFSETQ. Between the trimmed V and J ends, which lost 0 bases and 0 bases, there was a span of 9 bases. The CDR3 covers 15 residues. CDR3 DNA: TGCGCCAGCAGCTTGGATTCTGGGGTGAACACTGAAGCTTTCTTT. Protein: CASSLDSGVNTEAFF.

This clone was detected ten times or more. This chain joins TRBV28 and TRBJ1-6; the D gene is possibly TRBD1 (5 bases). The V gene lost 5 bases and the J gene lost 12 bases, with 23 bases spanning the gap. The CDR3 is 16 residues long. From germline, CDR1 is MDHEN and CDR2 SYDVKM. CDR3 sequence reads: CASSGSSGGQGRPLHF. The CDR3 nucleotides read TGTGCCAGCAGTGGATCATCCGGGGGTCAAGGGAGACCCCTCCACTTT.

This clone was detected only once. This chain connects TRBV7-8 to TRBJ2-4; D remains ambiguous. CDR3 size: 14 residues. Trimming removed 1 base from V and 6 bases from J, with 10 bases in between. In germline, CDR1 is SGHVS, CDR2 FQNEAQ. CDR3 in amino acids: CASSLEQTLNIQYF. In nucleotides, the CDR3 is TGTGCCAGCAGCTTAGAACAGACACTAAACATTCAGTACTTC.

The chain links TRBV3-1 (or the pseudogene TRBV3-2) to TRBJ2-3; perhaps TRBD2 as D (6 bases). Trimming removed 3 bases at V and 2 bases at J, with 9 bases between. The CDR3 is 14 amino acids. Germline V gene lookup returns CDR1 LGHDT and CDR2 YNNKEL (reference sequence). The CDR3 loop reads CASSQGLVTDTQYF. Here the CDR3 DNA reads TGTGCCAGCAGCCAGGGACTTGTCACAGATACGCAGTATTTT.

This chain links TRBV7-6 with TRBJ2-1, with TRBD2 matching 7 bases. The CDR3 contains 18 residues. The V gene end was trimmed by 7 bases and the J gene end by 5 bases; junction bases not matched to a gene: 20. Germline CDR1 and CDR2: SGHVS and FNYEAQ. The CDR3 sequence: CASTMGIFIGRNDNEQFF. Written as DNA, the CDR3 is TGTGCCAGCACCATGGGAATATTTATCGGGAGGAACGACAATGAGCAGTTCTTC.

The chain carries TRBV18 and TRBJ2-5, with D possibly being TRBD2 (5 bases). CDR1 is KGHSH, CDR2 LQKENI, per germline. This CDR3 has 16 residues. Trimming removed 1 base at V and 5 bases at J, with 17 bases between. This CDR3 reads CASSPREGRKVETQYF. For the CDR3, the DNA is TGTGCCAGCTCACCACGAGAGGGAAGGAAGGTCGAGACCCAGTACTTC.

The CDR3 here is CASSSLTGGSNSPLHF. The CDR3 coding sequence is TGTGCCAGCAGCTCCTTGACGGGGGGGAGTAATTCACCCCTCCACTTT. The chain has TRBV5-5 and TRBJ1-6; possibly TRBD1 for D (5 bases). Germline V gene lookup returns CDR1 SGHKS and CDR2 YYEKEE (reference sequence). V dropped 3 bases and J dropped 6 bases, with 16 bases sitting between them. This CDR3 has 16 amino acids. Variable domain in full (rest from reference TRBV5-5 and TRBJ1-6): DAGVTQSPTHLIKTRGQQVTLRCSPISGHKSVSWYQQVLGQGPQFIFQYYEKEERGRGNFPDRFSARQFPNYSSELNVNALLLGDSALYLCASSSLTGGSNSPLHFGNGTRLTVT.

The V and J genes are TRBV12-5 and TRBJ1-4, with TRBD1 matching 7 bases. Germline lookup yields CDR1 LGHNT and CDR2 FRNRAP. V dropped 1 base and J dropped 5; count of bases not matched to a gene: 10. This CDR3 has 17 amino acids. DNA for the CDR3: TGTGCTAGTGGTTTGGCCCCCCTACAGGGGCGAAATGAAAAACTGTTTTTT. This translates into CASGLAPLQGRNEKLFF.

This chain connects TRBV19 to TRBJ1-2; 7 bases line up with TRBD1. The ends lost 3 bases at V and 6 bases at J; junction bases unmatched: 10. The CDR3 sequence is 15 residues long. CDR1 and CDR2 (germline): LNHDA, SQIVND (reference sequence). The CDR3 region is CASSIQGGAANGYTF. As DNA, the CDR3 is TGTGCCAGTAGTATCCAGGGGGGGGCAGCGAATGGCTACACCTTC.

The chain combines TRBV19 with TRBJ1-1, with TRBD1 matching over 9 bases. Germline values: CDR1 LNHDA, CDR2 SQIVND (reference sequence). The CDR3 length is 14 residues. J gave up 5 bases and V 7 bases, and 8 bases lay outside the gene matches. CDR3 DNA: TGTGCCAGTACCCAACCACAGGGGGCGACTGAAGCTTTCTTT. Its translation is CASTQPQGATEAFF.

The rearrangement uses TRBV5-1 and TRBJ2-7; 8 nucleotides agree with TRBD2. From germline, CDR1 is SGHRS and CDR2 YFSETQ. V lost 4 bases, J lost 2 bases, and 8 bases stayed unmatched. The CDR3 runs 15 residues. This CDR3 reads CASSSGGAGAYEQYF. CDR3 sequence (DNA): TGCGCCAGCAGCAGCGGCGGAGCGGGAGCCTACGAGCAGTACTTC.

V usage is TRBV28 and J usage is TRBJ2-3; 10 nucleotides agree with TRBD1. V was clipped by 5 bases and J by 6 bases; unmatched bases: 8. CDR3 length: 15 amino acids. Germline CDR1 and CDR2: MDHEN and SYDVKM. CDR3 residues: CASSGPGQGMDTQYF. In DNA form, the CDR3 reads TGTGCCAGCAGTGGTCCGGGACAGGGGATGGATACGCAGTATTTT.

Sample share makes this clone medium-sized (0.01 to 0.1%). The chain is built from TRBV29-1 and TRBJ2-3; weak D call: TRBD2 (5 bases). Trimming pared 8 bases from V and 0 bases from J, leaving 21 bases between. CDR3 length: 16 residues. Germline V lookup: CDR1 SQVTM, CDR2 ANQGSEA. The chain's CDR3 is CSTQSGNSASTDTQYF. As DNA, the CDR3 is TGCAGCACCCAGAGTGGGAATAGCGCAAGCACAGATACGCAGTATTTT.